One TCR beta chain is described in this entry. Its antigen is as yet unknown. Memory CD4+ cells were defined as CD4+CD45RO+CD25-. Semi-nested PCR with Nested Universal Primer A followed constant-region reverse priming of full-length variable regions. TCRdb re-called the 5' RACE reads through MiXCR, storing one row per CDR3 protein. In the table there are 35,000 to 50,000 distinct CDR3 sequences, roughly 30% of which are singletons. Germline CDR1 and CDR2: MNHEY and SMNVEV (reference sequence). Trimming cost V 0 bases and J 4 bases, with 4 bases left between them. The CDR3 is made up of 13 amino acids. Findings and caveats of the study: Tumor-infiltrating Treg TCR alpha and beta sequences overlapped most with tumor naive CD4+ T cells, then blood naive. Whole repertoires were not studied in the larger cohort, only one V-J beta rearrangement.

The specimen was tumor-infiltrating memory CD4+ T cells sorted from the breast tumor. The sample's subset: memory CD4+ T cells, CD4+CD45RO+CD25-. This TCR derives from a female donor with breast cancer. The chain carries TRBV27 and TRBJ1-5; D remains ambiguous. The CDR3 coding sequence is TGTGCCAGCAGTTTATCCCTTAATCAGCCCCAGCATTTT. Its translation: CASSLSLNQPQHF.